This TCR beta chain comes out of a study of monozygotic twins with inflammatory bowel disease. Reprocessing the 5' RACE reads, TCRdb reports a single entry for every CDR3 protein and omits DNA. The repertoire table contains roughly 200,000 distinct CDR3 sequences. This CDR3 is 14 amino acids long. The clonotype comes from a human donor with ulcerative colitis or Crohn's disease, or a healthy co-twin of an affected twin (not recorded which). This chain uses TRBV12-3 or TRBV12-4 with TRBJ2-7; checking the TCRdb D call of TRBD1 is not possible without DNA. The material sequenced was blood. Here the CDR3 reads CASSLHRGAYEQYF.